These 6 T cell receptor beta chains were sequenced from one sample in a study of CD8 T cells in Susac syndrome. Random hexamers served to reverse transcribe roughly 0.45 to 1 ug RNA. MiXCR was run by TCRdb on the immunoSEQ multiplex PCR reads, yielding one entry per CDR3 protein. Of about 140,000 distinct CDR3 sequences listed, approximately 95% are singletons. Sequences were obtained from CD4+ T cells from PBMCs. The receptors stem from a human donor with Susac syndrome.

The chain joins TRBV30 to TRBJ2-2; 9 nucleotides line up with TRBD2. J gave up 6 bases and V 3 bases, and 2 bases lay outside the gene matches. The V gene's germline CDR1 is GTSNPN and CDR2 SVGIG (reference sequence). This CDR3 is built from 13 residues. CDR3: CAWSRTSAGELFF. The CDR3 DNA is TGTGCCTGGAGCCGGACTAGCGCCGGGGAGCTGTTTTTT.

The CDR3 is CASKLAGYETQYF. Here the CDR3 DNA reads TGTGCCAGCAAACTAGCGGGGTATGAGACCCAGTACTTC. The genes are TRBV27 and TRBJ2-5; 10 bases map to TRBD2. Germline-derived CDR1 and CDR2 are MNHEY and SMNVEV (reference sequence). The CDR3 has 13 amino acids. Unmatched junction bases numbered 4, after V lost 7 bases and J lost 5 bases.

This clonotype was found once. The chain carries TRBV29-1 and TRBJ2-7, with TRBD2 identical over 11 bases. CDR1 is SQVTM and CDR2 is ANQGSEA in the germline V gene. The CDR3 has 12 residues. J gave up 6 bases and V 5 bases, and 3 bases lay outside the gene matches. The CDR3 here is CSVIAGGPEQYF. The CDR3 DNA reads as TGCAGCGTTATAGCGGGGGGGCCCGAGCAGTACTTC.

CDR3 residues: CASSAGGQGVTQYF. The CDR3 bases are TGTGCCAGCAGTGCTGGGGGACAGGGGGTGACCCAGTACTTC. The chain uses TRBV25-1 and TRBJ2-5; 11 bases agree with TRBD1. V was pared by 4 bases and J by 7 bases, with 5 bases of the junction left unmatched. Germline-derived CDR1 and CDR2 are MGHDK and SYGVNS. The CDR3 length is 14 residues. Based on the CDR3 plus reference TRBV25-1 and TRBJ2-5, the full variable domain is EADIYQTPRYLVIGTGKKITLECSQTMGHDKMYWYQQDPGMELHLIHYSYGVNSTEKGDLSSESTVSRIRTEHFPLTLESARPSHTSQYLCASSAGGQGVTQYFGPGTRLLVL.

This rearrangement joins TRBV28 to TRBJ1-4; TRBD1 matches 7 bases. V was pared by 3 bases and J by 9 bases, with 7 bases of the junction left unmatched. This CDR3 region has 14 residues. Germline CDR1 is MDHEN and CDR2 is SYDVKM. CDR3: CASSFDRVGKKLFF. The CDR3 DNA reads as TGTGCCAGCAGTTTCGACAGGGTGGGTAAAAAACTGTTTTTT. Drawing the rest from reference TRBV28 and TRBJ1-4, the complete variable domain is DVKVTQSSRYLVKRTGEKVFLECVQDMDHENMFWYRQDPGLGLRLIYFSYDVKMKEKGDIPEGYSVSREKKERFSLILESASTNQTSMYLCASSFDRVGKKLFFGSGTQLSVL.

This clonotype is a singleton in its sample. This chain connects TRBV20-1 to TRBJ2-7, with TRBD2 matching 8 bases. Germline-derived CDR1 and CDR2 are DFQATT and SNEGSKA (reference sequence). The CDR3 sequence is 14 residues long. The V and J ends lost 5 bases and 0 bases, in that order; junction bases with no gene match: 6. CDR3 region: CSASQRENSYEQYF. For the CDR3, the DNA is TGCAGTGCTTCACAGCGGGAGAACTCCTACGAGCAGTACTTC.